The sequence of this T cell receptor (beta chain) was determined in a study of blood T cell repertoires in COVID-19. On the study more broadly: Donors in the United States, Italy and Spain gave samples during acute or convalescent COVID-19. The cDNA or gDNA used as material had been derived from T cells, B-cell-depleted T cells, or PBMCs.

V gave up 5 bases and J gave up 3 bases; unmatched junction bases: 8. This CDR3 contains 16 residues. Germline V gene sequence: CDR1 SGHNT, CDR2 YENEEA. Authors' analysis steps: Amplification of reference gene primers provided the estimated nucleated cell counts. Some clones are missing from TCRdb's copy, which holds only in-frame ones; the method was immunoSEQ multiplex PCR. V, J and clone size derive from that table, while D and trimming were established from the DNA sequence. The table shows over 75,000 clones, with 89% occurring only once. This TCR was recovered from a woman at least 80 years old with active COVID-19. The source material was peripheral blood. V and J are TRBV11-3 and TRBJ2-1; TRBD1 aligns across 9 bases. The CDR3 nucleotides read TGTGCCAGCAGCGCAGGGACAGGGCATCTCTACAATGAGCAGTTCTTC. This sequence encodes CASSAGTGHLYNEQFF.